A selection of T cell receptor beta chains follows, all from one sample in a study of cytomegalovirus exposure and HLA in healthy donors. Libraries were prepared by immunoSEQ multiplex PCR; TCRdb keeps only in-frame clonotypes and omits some of them. Of 150,000 to 200,000 clones listed, about three quarters were seen once; the top ten hold about 1.6%. Input material: PBMCs. These receptors all stem from a girl between 10 and 17 years old in good health and CMV-seronegative. CDR3s include the opening cysteine and the closing phenylalanine or tryptophan. D genes are given only for firm matches. Rows may omit the clone size; those that give it use once, few, many or a size class.

v_gene	d_gene	abundance	j_gene	CDR3nt	CDR3aa
TRBV5-8	.	once	TRBJ1-1	TGTGCCAGCAGCCCCGTTTGGGGGCGCACTGAAGCTTTCTTT	CASSPVWGRTEAFF
TRBV5-1	TRBD2	.	TRBJ2-5	TGCGCCAGCAGCCCTGCCGGGACTAGCGGCGTGGAGACCCAGTACTTC	CASSPAGTSGVETQYF
TRBV6-1	.	.	TRBJ2-7	TGTGCCAGCAGTGAGACAGGCCTCAGGTACGAGCAGTACTTC	CASSETGLRYEQYF
TRBV5-1	.	.	TRBJ1-5	TGCGCCAGCAGCTTGGAAGTCGGTAAACGGCCCCAGCATTTT	CASSLEVGKRPQHF
TRBV6-6	TRBD1	.	TRBJ1-2	TGTGCCAGCGAGTACAGGGGGAACTATGGCTACACCTTC	CASEYRGNYGYTF
TRBV5-1	.	.	TRBJ1-1	TGCGCCAGCAGCATCTCTGGCAGGAACACTGAAGCTTTCTTT	CASSISGRNTEAFF
TRBV6-6	TRBD2	.	TRBJ2-7	TGTGCCAGCAGGCCACCGGGGGGGTCCTACGAGCAGTACTTC	CASRPPGGSYEQYF
TRBV5-1	TRBD2	.	TRBJ2-5	TGCGCCAGCAGCTTCCAACGCGGGGGTCAAGAGACCCAGTACTTC	CASSFQRGGQETQYF
TRBV2	.	few	TRBJ1-5	TGTGCCAGCAGTGGGACTACTCGTGACCAGCCCCAGCATTTT	CASSGTTRDQPQHF
TRBV19	.	once	TRBJ1-5	TGTGCCAGTAGTATCTCAGGGTATAGCAATCAGCCCCAGCATTTT	CASSISGYSNQPQHF
TRBV7-9	TRBD1	.	TRBJ1-1	TGTGCCAGCAGCTTACAGGGGGTGACTGAAGCTTTCTTT	CASSLQGVTEAFF
TRBV19	TRBD1	.	TRBJ1-1	TGTGCCAGTAGTTCCAAGACAGGGGGCATGGGGAACACTGAAGCTTTCTTT	CASSSKTGGMGNTEAFF
TRBV19	TRBD1	.	TRBJ1-1	TGTGCCAGTAGCCAGACAGGGGTGAACACTGAAGCTTTCTTT	CASSQTGVNTEAFF
TRBV9	TRBD1	.	TRBJ1-6	TGTGCCAGCAGTTCCACAGGGGGGTATAATTCACCCCTCCACTTT	CASSSTGGYNSPLHF
TRBV2	.	.	TRBJ2-5	TGTGCCAGCGTGTGGGGGGAAGGAGAGACCCAGTACTTC	CASVWGEGETQYF
TRBV9	TRBD2	.	TRBJ2-2	TGTGCCAGCAGCGTGACTAGCGGGAGCCTCTCGGGCACCGGGGAGCTGTTTTTT	CASSVTSGSLSGTGELFF
TRBV5-5	.	.	TRBJ1-5	TGTGCCAGCAGCTTGGACAGGGAAAGACAGCCCCAGCATTTT	CASSLDRERQPQHF
TRBV18	TRBD1	.	TRBJ1-1	TGTGCCAGCTCACTGAAGGGACAGGGGGCGGCTTTCTTT	CASSLKGQGAAFF
TRBV4-2	.	.	TRBJ1-1	TGTGCCAGCAGCCAAGACCAGGGAGGCACTGAAGCTTTCTTT	CASSQDQGGTEAFF
TRBV11-2	TRBD2	.	TRBJ2-1	TGTGCCAGCAGCTTATTCCTAGCGGGGTCCTACAATGAGCAGTTCTTC	CASSLFLAGSYNEQFF
TRBV13	.	.	TRBJ1-4	TGTGCCAGCAGCCCCCGTGAGGGAAAACTGTTTTTT	CASSPREGKLFF
TRBV27	TRBD1	few	TRBJ2-5	TGCGCCCCCCACCTCTCCCGGGACAGTTCGCAAGAGACCCAGTACTTC	CAPHLSRDSSQETQYF
TRBV6-4	.	.	TRBJ2-3	TGTGCCAGCAGTGACGAGGAGGATACGCAGTATTTT	CASSDEEDTQYF
TRBV6-5	TRBD1	.	TRBJ1-1	TGTGCCAGCAGCCTCACAGGGGTCGACACTGAAGCTTTCTTT	CASSLTGVDTEAFF
TRBV6-4	.	.	TRBJ2-2	TGTGCCAGCAGTGACTCGGGGACACCGAACACCGGGGAGCTGTTTTTT	CASSDSGTPNTGELFF
TRBV9	.	.	TRBJ1-1	TGTGCCAGCAGCTCACAGCCCGGGGGGTCCACTGAAGCTTTCTTT	CASSSQPGGSTEAFF
TRBV15	TRBD2	.	TRBJ2-3	TGTGCCACCAGCCAGCGGGGGGGCACAGATACGCAGTATTTT	CATSQRGGTDTQYF
TRBV18	.	.	TRBJ1-5	TGTGCCAGCTCACCCTCCCCCAGGACAGAACAGCCCCAGCATTTT	CASSPSPRTEQPQHF
TRBV5-6	.	.	TRBJ1-5	TGTGCCAGCAGCTTTGCGCGGACAGTTAATCAGCCCCAGCATTTT	CASSFARTVNQPQHF
TRBV5-1	.	.	TRBJ1-2	TGCGCCAGCCGACCTGAGGACCCAGCGGACTATGGCTACACCTTC	CASRPEDPADYGYTF
TRBV9	.	.	TRBJ2-1	TGTGCCAGCAGCGTTGGGGGGGGGACATACAATGAGCAGTTCTTC	CASSVGGGTYNEQFF
TRBV9	.	.	TRBJ2-7	TGTGCCAGCAGCGTAGGGGCAGGGGCCTACGAGCAGTACTTC	CASSVGAGAYEQYF
TRBV9	.	.	TRBJ2-1	TGTGCCAGCAGCCCCACCGGTCCCACGGGGGGCAGGAGGGAGCAGTTCTTC	CASSPTGPTGGRREQFF
TRBV29-1	.	.	TRBJ1-4	TGCAGCGCCAAGGTTTTCTCGGGTGCAACTAATGAAAAACTGTTTTTT	CSAKVFSGATNEKLFF
TRBV19	TRBD1	.	TRBJ2-7	TGTGCCAGTAGTATAACGACAGGGGGTGCCTACGAGCAGTACTTC	CASSITTGGAYEQYF
TRBV27	TRBD1	.	TRBJ2-2	TGTGCCAGCAGGGAAGTACAGGGGGCGGGCACCGGGGAGCTGTTTTTT	CASREVQGAGTGELFF
TRBV10-3	TRBD1	.	TRBJ1-1	TGTGCCATCAGCGGGACAGGGGACGCTGAAGCTTTCTTT	CAISGTGDAEAFF
TRBV18	TRBD2	.	TRBJ2-3	TGTGCCAGCTCACCACCGGGGACTAGCGGCTTTAGCACAGATACGCAGTATTTT	CASSPPGTSGFSTDTQYF
TRBV9	.	.	TRBJ2-5	TGTGCCAGCAGCGTAGGTGGGGGGTTCGAGACCCAGTACTTC	CASSVGGGFETQYF
TRBV5-4	.	.	TRBJ2-5	TGTGCCAGCAGCCTAAAGACAGGCGGGGAGACCCAGTACTTC	CASSLKTGGETQYF
TRBV19	.	.	TRBJ2-7	TGTGCCAGTAGTATTGCGGGGTCGGGCGAGCAGTACTTC	CASSIAGSGEQYF
TRBV5-4	TRBD1	.	TRBJ1-1	TGTGCCAGCAGCAGGGACAGGGGGGCTGAAGCTTTCTTT	CASSRDRGAEAFF
TRBV30	.	.	TRBJ1-3	TGTGCCTGGAGTGGATGGGGGCCTGGAAACACCATATATTTT	CAWSGWGPGNTIYF
TRBV20-1	.	.	TRBJ2-3	TGCAGTGCTAGACTTACAGATACGCAGTATTTT	CSARLTDTQYF
TRBV5-1	TRBD1	.	TRBJ2-7	TGCGCCAGCAGCGATGCCGGGACAGGGCACTACGAGCAGTACTTC	CASSDAGTGHYEQYF
TRBV18	.	.	TRBJ1-4	TGTGCCAGCTCCTTCTGGGAACCCCCGGGAGAAAAACTGTTTTTT	CASSFWEPPGEKLFF
TRBV5-1	.	.	TRBJ2-7	TGCGCCAGCAAACCGGACGGGGCCTACGAGCAGTACTTC	CASKPDGAYEQYF
TRBV9	.	.	TRBJ2-5	TGTGCCAGCAGCGTAGGTGTATCCGAGACCCAGTACTTC	CASSVGVSETQYF
TRBV5-1	TRBD2	once	TRBJ2-5	TGCGCCAGCAGCTTGGGGACTAGCGGGGGGGCCGAGACCCAGTACTTC	CASSLGTSGGAETQYF
TRBV19	TRBD2	.	TRBJ2-5	TGTGCCAGTAGCAACAAGCGGGGTAACCAAGAGACCCAGTACTTC	CASSNKRGNQETQYF
TRBV5-1	TRBD1	few	TRBJ1-1	TGCGCCAGCAGCCCAGGGGGTTCCGTGAACACTGAAGCTTTCTTT	CASSPGGSVNTEAFF
TRBV7-9	.	few	TRBJ1-4	TGTGCCAGCAGCTTAGGCAGGGGAAGTGAAAAACTGTTTTTT	CASSLGRGSEKLFF
TRBV6-6	TRBD1	.	TRBJ1-2	TGTGCCAGCAGTTACGCGGGACAGGACCAAAACTATGGCTACACCTTC	CASSYAGQDQNYGYTF
TRBV30	.	.	TRBJ1-1	TGTGCCTGGTTCCGCAGGCTGAGCACTGAAGCTTTCTTT	CAWFRRLSTEAFF